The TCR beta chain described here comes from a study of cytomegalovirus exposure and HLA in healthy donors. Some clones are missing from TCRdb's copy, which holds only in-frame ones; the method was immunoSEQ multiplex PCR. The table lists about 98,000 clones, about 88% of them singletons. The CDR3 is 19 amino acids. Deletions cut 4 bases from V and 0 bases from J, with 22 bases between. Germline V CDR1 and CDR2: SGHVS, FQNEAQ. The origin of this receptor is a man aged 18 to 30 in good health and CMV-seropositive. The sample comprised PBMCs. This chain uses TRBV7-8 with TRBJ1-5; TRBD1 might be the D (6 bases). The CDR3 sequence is CASSSLWTADPYSNQPQHF. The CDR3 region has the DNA TGTGCCAGCAGCTCCCTTTGGACAGCTGACCCTTATAGCAATCAGCCCCAGCATTTT.